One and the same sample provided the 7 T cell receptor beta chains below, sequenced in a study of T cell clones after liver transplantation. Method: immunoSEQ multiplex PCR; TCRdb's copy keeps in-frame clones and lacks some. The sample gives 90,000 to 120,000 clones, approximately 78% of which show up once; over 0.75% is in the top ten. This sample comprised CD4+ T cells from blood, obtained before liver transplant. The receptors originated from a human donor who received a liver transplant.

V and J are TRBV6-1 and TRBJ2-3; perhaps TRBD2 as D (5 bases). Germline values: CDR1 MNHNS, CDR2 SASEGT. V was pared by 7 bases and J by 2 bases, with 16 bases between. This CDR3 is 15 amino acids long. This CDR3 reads CASTVGPTTTDTQYF. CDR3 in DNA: TGTGCCAGCACCGTCGGACCGACTACCACAGATACGCAGTATTTT.

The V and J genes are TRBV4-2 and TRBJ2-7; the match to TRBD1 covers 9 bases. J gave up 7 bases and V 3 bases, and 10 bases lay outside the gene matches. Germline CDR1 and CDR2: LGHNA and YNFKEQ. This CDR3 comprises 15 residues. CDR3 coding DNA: TGTGCCAGCAGCCAGCTGGACAGGGGAAGGAGTGAGCAGTACTTC. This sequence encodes CASSQLDRGRSEQYF.

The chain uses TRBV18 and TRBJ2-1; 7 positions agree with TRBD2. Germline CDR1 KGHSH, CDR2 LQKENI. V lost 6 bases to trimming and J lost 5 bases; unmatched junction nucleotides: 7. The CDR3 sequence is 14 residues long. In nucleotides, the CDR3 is TGTGCCAGCTCCCTCTTCGCGGGAGACAATGAGCAGTTCTTC. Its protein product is CASSLFAGDNEQFF.

The chain's CDR3 is CASSLDRSRAIGYTF. DNA of the CDR3: TGCGCCAGCAGCTTAGACCGATCGCGGGCGATAGGCTACACCTTC. V gene TRBV5-1 combines with J gene TRBJ1-2; D gene unclear. The CDR3 sequence is 15 residues long. The V gene lost 2 bases and the J gene lost 8 bases, with 19 bases spanning the gap. Germline V CDR1 and CDR2: SGHRS, YFSETQ.

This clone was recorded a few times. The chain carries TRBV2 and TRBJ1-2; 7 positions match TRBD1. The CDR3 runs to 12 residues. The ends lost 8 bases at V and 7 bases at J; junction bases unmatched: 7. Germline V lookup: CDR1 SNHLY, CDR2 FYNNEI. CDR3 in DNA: TGTGCCAGCGTACAGGGGTTAGGTGGCTACACCTTC. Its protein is CASVQGLGGYTF.

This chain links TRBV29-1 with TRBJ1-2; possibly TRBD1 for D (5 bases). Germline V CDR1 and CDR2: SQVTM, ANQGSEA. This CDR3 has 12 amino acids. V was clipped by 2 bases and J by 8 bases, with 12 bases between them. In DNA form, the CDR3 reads TGCAGCGTTGAACAGGGATGGGACGGCTACACCTTC. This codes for CSVEQGWDGYTF.

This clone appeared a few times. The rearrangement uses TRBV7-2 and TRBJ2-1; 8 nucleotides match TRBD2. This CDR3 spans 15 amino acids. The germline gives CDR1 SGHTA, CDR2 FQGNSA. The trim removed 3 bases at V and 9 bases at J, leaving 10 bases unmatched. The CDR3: CASSFSHGGAREQFF. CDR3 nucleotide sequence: TGTGCCAGCAGCTTTTCCCACGGGGGGGCCCGTGAGCAGTTCTTC. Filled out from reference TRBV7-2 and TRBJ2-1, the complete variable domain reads GAGVSQSPSNKVTEKGKDVELRCDPISGHTALYWYRQSLGQGLEFLIYFQGNSAPDKSGLPSDRFSAERTGGSVSTLTIQRTQQEDSAVYLCASSFSHGGAREQFFGPGTRLTVL.